This TCR beta chain was recorded in a study of regulatory T cells in long-lasting Graves disease. Libraries of TCR beta came from iRepertoire HTBI primers plus Arm-PCR of CDR3 regions. TCRdb passed the multiplex PCR reads through MiXCR, listing each CDR3 protein once. The sample yields 450,000 or so distinct CDR3 sequences, less than 25% seen once. The time point was: persistent/refractory GD, antithyroid drugs over 5 years with positive TRAb. PBMC-extracted RNA yielded the TCR library. Germline V gene sequence: CDR1 MDHEN, CDR2 SYDVKM. The V end was cut by 3 bases, the J end by 6 bases, with 21 bases between. CDR3 size: 17 residues. This clonotype has ten or more counts.

The TCR was taken from a female donor with Graves disease. The specimen comprised peripheral blood mononuclear cells (PBMCs), sampled when the disease was refractory, from a patient treated with antithyroid drugs. The chain joins TRBV28 to TRBJ2-4; the D gene could be TRBD1 or TRBD2 (5 bases each). For the CDR3, the DNA is TGTGCCAGCAGTTTGGAGTTTGGGGGTCGTCTCGGAAACATTCAGTACTTC. Protein product: CASSLEFGGRLGNIQYF.